This note documents a single TCR beta chain sequence. Its antigen is currently unknown. The entry originates in a study of T cell responses to AZD1222 COVID-19 vaccine. Study-level findings and limits: It should be noted that donors were predominantly white British and more often female, and clonal diversity was possibly underestimated. Repertoires were obtained only post-peak T cell response.

TCRdb keeps only in-frame clones here, not all; method: immunoSEQ multiplex PCR. The top ten hold less than 0.65% of the sample, which has roughly 270,000 clones, around 93% seen once. The germline CDR1 and CDR2 sequences are SGHTA and FQGTGA. With 6 bases removed from V and 1 base from J, the gap between germline ends came to 9 bases. The CDR3 extends over 14 amino acids. Timing groups of about 4 and about 12 weeks for second doses were pooled. The starting material was peripheral blood, obtained 28 days after the second AZD1222 dose. The V gene is TRBV7-3, the J gene TRBJ2-2; D gene uncertain. This receptor was obtained from an adult who received the AZD1222 COVID-19 vaccine. The CDR3 here is CASRPDGNTGELFF. The CDR3 DNA reads TGTGCCAGCAGACCGGACGGGAACACCGGGGAGCTGTTTTTT. Full variable domain (outside the CDR3, taken from reference TRBV7-3 and TRBJ2-2): GAGVSQTPSNKVTEKGKYVELRCDPISGHTALYWYRQSLGQGPEFLIYFQGTGAADDSGLPNDRFFAVRPEGSVSTLKIQRTERGDSAVYLCASRPDGNTGELFFGEGSRLTVL.